This T cell receptor beta chain was found in a study of tumor and adjacent non-tumor tissue in lung cancer. Study as a whole: Patients comprised roughly 12 adenocarcinoma, a couple of squamous cell carcinoma and 1 small cell lung cancer. Samples averaged roughly 4 million productive TCRbeta reads each.

Overall study results and limits: Higher tumor TCR diversity was associated with shorter survival.

Germline V gene sequence: CDR1 MDHEN, CDR2 SYDVKM. This CDR3 region has 14 residues. RNA was extracted from bulk tissue without any cell sorting. More than 3 cm separated this lung sample from the edge of the tumor. Donors were chemotherapy-naive, newly diagnosed lung cancer surgical patients in China, August–late 2014. In the case of this clonotype: Its antigen is still unknown. A junction boundary mismatches the germline segment, possibly from a read error.

The library came from three nested PCR rounds adapted from ARM-PCR protocols. TCRdb analysed the multiplex PCR reads with MiXCR anew, one entry per CDR3 protein. The data hold more than 85,000 distinct CDR3 sequences, with 60% to 65% observed a single time. The TCR was taken from a man aged 60 to 75 with non-small cell lung cancer. Sequenced material: distant non-tumor lung tissue. The chain employs TRBV28 and TRBJ2-7; D uncertain. The CDR3 DNA reads TGTGCCAGCAAAATCAGTGGTACCTCCTACGAGCAGCACTTC. Translating it yields CASKISGTSYEQHF.